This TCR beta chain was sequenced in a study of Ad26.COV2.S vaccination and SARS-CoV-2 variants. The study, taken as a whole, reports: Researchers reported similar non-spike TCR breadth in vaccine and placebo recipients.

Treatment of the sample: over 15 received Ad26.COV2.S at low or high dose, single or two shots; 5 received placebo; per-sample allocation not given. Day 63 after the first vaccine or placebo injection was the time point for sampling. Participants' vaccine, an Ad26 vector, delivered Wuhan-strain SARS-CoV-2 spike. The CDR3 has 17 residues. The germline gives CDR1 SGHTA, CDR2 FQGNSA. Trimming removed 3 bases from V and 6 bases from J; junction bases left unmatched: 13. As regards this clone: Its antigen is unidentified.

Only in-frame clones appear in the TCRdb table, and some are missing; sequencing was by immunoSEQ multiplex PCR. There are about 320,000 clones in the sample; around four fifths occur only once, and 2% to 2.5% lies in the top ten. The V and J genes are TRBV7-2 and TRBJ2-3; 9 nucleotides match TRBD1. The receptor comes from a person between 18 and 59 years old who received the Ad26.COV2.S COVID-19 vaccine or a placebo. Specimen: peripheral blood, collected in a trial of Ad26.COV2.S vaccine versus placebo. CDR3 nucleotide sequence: TGTGCCAGCAGCTTCCGGGACAGGGTTTTGGGGGGGGATACGCAGTATTTT. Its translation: CASSFRDRVLGGDTQYF. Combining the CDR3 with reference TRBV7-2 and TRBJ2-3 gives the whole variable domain GAGVSQSPSNKVTEKGKDVELRCDPISGHTALYWYRQSLGQGLEFLIYFQGNSAPDKSGLPSDRFSAERTGGSVSTLTIQRTQQEDSAVYLCASSFRDRVLGGDTQYFGPGTRLTVL.